Listed here is a single TCR beta chain. This sample was included in a study of OX40 agonist ivuxolimab in advanced cancers. Data came from immunoSEQ multiplex PCR; TCRdb stores just in-frame clones and leaves some out. Among about 64,000 clones listed, over 75% were seen once. Sequencing used CD4+ or CD8+ T cells sorted from blood, obtained in a trial of the OX40 agonist ivuxolimab. The clonotype was recovered from an adult with an advanced solid tumor such as melanoma, head and neck, liver or kidney cancer.

The CDR3 spells CASSEFDTGQGLENTIYF. The CDR3 DNA reads TGTGCCAGCAGTGAATTTGACACGGGACAGGGTCTAGAGAACACCATATATTTT. V usage is TRBV6-1 and J usage is TRBJ1-3, with 9 bases fitting TRBD1. V was clipped by 2 bases and J by 7 bases; unmatched bases: 15. The germline V gene encodes CDR1 MNHNS and CDR2 SASEGT. This CDR3 is built from 18 residues.